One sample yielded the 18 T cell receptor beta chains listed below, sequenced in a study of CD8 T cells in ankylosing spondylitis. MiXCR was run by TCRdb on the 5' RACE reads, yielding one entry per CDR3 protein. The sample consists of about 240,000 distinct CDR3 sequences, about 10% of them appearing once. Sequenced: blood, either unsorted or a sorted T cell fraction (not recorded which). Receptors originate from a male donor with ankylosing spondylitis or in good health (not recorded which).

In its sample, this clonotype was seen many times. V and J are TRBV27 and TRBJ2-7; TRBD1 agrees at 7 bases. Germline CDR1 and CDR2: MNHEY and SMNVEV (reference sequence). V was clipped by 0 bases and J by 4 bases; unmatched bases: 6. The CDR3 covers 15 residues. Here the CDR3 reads CASSLSLTGVYEQYF. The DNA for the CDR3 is TGTGCCAGCAGTTTATCTCTTACAGGGGTGTACGAGCAGTACTTC.

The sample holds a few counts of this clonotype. The chain's CDR3 is CASTGTENTGELFF. In DNA form, the CDR3 reads TGTGCCAGCACCGGAACCGAGAACACCGGGGAGCTGTTTTTT. This chain connects TRBV13 to TRBJ2-2; D is uncertain. Germline CDR1 PRHDT, CDR2 FYEKMQ (reference sequence). Trimming shortened V by 7 bases and J by 1 base, and 10 bases separated the two germline ends. The CDR3 extends over 14 amino acids.

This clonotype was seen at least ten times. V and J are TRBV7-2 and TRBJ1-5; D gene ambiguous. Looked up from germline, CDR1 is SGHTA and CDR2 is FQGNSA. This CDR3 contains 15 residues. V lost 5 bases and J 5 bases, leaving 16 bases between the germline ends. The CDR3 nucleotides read TGTGCCAGCAGCCCGGACGGCGCAAAGCATCAGCCCCAGCATTTT. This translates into CASSPDGAKHQPQHF.

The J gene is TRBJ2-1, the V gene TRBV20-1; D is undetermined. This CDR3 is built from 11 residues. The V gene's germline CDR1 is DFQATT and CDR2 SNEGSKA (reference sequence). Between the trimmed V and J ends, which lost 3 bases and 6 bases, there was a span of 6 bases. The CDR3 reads CSASRVNEQFF. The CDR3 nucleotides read TGCAGTGCTAGTCGGGTCAATGAGCAGTTCTTC.

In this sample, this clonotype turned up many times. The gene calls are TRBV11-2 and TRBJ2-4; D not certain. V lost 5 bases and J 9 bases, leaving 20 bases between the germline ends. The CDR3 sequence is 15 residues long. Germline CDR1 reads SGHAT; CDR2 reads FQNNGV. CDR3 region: CASSPSRDGVGIQYF. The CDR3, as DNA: TGTGCCAGCAGCCCCAGCAGAGATGGCGTCGGCATTCAGTACTTC.

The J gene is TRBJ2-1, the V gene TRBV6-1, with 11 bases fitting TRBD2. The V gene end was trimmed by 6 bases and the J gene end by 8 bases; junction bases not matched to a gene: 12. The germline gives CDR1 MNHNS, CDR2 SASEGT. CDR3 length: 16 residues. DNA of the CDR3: TGTGCCAGCAGCCGGATAGCGGGAGGGCCTTCTGATGAGCAGTTCTTC. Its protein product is CASSRIAGGPSDEQFF.

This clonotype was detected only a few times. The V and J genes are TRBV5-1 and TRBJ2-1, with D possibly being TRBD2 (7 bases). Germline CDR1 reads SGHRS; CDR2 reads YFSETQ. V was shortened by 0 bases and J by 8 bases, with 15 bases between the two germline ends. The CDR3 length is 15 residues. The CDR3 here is CASSLDGGAMDEQFF. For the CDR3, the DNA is TGCGCCAGCAGCTTGGATGGGGGGGCCATGGATGAGCAGTTCTTC.

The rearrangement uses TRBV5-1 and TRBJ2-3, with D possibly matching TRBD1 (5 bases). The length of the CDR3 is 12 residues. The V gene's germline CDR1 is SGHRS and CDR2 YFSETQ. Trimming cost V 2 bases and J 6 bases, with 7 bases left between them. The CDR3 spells CASSFWGDTQYF. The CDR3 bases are TGCGCCAGCAGCTTCTGGGGCGATACGCAGTATTTT.

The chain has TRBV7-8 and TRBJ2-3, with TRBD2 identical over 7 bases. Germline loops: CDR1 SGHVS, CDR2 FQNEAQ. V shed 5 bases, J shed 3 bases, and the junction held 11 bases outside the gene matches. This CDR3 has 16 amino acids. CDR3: CASSPSPGGRTDTQYF. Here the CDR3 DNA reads TGTGCCAGCAGCCCTAGTCCGGGAGGTCGAACAGATACGCAGTATTTT. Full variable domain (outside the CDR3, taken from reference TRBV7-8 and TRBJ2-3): GAGVSQSPRYKVAKRGQDVALRCDPISGHVSLFWYQQALGQGPEFLTYFQNEAQLDKSGLPSDRFFAERPEGSVSTLKIQRTQQEDSAVYLCASSPSPGGRTDTQYFGPGTRLTVL.

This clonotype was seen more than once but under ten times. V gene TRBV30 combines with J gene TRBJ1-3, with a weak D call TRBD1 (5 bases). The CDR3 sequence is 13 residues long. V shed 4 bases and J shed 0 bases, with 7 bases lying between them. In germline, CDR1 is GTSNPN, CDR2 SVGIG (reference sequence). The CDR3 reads CAWNGGSGNTIYF. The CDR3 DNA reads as TGTGCCTGGAATGGGGGCTCTGGAAACACCATATATTTT. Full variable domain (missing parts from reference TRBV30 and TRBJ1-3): SQTIHQWPATLVQPVGSPLSLECTVEGTSNPNLYWYRQAAGRGLQLLFYSVGIGQISSEVPQNLSASRPQDRQFILSSKKLLLSDSGFYLCAWNGGSGNTIYFGEGSWLTVV.

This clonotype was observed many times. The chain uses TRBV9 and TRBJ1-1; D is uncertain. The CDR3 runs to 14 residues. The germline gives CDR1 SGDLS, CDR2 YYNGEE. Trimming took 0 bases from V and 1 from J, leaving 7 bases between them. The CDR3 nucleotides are TGTGCCAGCAGCGTAGAACAAGGGAACACTGAAGCTTTCTTT. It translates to CASSVEQGNTEAFF.

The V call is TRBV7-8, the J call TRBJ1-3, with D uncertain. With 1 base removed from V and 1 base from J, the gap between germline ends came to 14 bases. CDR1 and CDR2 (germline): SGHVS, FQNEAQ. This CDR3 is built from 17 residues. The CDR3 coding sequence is TGTGCCAGCAGCTTAGTCTCTATTCAGCCGTCTGGAAACACCATATATTTT. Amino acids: CASSLVSIQPSGNTIYF.

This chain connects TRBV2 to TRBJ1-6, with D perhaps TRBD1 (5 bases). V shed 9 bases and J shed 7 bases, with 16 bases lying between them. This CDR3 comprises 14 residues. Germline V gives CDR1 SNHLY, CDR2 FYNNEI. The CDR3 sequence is CARQALGGNSPLHF. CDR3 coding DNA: TGTGCCAGACAGGCTCTCGGTGGAAATTCACCCCTCCACTTT. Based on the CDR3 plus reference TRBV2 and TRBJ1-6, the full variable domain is EPEVTQTPSHQVTQMGQEVILRCVPISNHLYFYWYRQILGQKVEFLVSFYNNEISEKSEIFDDQFSVERPDGSNFTLKIRSTKLEDSAMYFCARQALGGNSPLHFGNGTRLTVT.

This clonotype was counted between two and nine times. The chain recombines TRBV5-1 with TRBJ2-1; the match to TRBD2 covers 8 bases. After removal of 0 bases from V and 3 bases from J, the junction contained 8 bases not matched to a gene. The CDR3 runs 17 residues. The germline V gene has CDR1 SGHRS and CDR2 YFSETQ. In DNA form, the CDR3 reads TGCGCCAGCAGCTTGGTTGTTGGGCGGGGGGTCTACAATGAGCAGTTCTTC. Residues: CASSLVVGRGVYNEQFF.

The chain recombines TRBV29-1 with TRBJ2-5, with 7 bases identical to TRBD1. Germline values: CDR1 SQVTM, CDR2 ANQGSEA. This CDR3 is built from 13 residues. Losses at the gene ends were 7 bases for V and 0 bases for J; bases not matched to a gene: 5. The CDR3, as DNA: TGCAGCGGAACCAGGGGGAACCAAGAGACCCAGTACTTC. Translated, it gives CSGTRGNQETQYF.

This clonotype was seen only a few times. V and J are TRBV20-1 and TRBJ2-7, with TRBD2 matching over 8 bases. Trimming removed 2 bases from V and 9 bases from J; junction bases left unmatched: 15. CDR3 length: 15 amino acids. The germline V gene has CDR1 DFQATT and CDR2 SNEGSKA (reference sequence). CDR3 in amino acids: CSARPPAGAHPGQYF. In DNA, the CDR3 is TGCAGTGCTAGACCCCCAGCGGGAGCCCACCCGGGGCAGTACTTC.

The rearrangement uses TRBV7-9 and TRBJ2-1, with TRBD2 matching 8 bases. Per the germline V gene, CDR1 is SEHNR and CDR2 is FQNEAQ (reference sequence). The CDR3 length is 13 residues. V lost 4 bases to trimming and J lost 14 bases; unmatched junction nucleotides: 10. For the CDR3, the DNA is TGTGCCAGCAGCTCAGACGGCGGGGGGTTCAAGTTCTTC. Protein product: CASSSDGGGFKFF.

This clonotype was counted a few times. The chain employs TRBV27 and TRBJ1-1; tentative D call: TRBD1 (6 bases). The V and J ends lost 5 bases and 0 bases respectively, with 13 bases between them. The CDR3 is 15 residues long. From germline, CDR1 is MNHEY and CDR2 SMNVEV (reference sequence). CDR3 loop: CASSPSGHLNTEAFF. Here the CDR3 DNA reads TGTGCCAGCAGTCCCTCGGGACACCTGAACACTGAAGCTTTCTTT.